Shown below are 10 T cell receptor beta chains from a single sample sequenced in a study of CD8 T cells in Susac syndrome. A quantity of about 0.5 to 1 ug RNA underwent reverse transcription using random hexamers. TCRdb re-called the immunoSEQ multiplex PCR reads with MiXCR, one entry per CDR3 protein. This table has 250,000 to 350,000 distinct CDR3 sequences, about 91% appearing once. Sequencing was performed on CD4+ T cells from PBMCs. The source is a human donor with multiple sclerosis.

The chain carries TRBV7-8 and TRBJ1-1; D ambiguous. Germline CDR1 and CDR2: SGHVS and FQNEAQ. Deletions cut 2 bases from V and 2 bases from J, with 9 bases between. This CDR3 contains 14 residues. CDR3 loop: CASSLRALNTEAFF. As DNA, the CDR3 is TGTGCCAGCAGCTTACGGGCTCTCAACACTGAAGCTTTCTTT.

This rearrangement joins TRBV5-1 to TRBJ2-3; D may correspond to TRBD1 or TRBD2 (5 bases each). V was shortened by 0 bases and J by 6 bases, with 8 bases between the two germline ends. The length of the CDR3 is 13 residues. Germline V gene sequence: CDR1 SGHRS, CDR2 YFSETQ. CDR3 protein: CASSLGGDDTQYF. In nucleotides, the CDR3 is TGCGCCAGCAGCTTGGGAGGGGACGATACGCAGTATTTT.

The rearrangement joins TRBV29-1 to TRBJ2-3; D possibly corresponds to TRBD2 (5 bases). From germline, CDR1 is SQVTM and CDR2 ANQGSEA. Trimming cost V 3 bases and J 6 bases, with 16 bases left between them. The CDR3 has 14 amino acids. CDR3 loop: CSVDSAGPSDTQYF. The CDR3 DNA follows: TGCAGCGTTGATTCGGCGGGCCCGTCGGATACGCAGTATTTT.

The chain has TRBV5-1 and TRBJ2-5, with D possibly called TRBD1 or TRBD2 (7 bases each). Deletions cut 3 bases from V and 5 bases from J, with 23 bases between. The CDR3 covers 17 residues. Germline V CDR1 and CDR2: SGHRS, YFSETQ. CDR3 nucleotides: TGCGCCAGCAGCTGGGTCAGGGGGGAGGGCCGAGAGGAGACCCAGTACTTC. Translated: CASSWVRGEGREETQYF. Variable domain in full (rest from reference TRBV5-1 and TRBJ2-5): KAGVTQTPRYLIKTRGQQVTLSCSPISGHRSVSWYQQTPGQGLQFLFEYFSETQRNKGNFPGRFSGRQFSNSRSEMNVSTLELGDSALYLCASSWVRGEGREETQYFGPGTRLLVL.

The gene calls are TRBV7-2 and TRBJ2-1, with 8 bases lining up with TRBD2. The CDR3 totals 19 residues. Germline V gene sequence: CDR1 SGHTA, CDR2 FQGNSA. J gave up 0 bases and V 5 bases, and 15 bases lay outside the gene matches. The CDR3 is CASSIRATGGLLSYNEQFF. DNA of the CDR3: TGTGCCAGCAGCATAAGGGCAACGGGGGGGCTACTCTCCTACAATGAGCAGTTCTTC.

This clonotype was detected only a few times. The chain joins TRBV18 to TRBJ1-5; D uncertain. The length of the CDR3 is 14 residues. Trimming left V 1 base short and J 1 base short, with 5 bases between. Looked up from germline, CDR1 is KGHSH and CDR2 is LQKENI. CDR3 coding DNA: TGTGCCAGCTCACCACAGGGAAGCAATCAGCCCCAGCATTTT. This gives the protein CASSPQGSNQPQHF.

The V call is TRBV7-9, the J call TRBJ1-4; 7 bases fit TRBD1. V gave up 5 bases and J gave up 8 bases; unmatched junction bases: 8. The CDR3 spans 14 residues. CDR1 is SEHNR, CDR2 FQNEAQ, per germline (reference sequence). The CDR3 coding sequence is TGTGCCAGCAGCCCCAGGGGGGGGCGCGAAAAACTGTTTTTT. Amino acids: CASSPRGGREKLFF.

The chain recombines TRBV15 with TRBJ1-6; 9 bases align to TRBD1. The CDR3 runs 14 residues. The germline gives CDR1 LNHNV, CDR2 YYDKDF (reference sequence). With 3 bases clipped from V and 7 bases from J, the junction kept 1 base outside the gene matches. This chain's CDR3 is CATSSGTGNSPLHF. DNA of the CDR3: TGTGCCACCAGCAGCGGGACAGGGAATTCACCCCTCCACTTT.

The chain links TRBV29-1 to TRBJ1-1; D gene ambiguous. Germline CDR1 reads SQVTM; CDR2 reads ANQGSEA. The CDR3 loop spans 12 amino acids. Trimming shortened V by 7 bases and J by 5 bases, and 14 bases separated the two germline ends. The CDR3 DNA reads TGCAGCGGGCAAACGGGGAGGACTGAAGCTTTCTTT. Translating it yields CSGQTGRTEAFF.

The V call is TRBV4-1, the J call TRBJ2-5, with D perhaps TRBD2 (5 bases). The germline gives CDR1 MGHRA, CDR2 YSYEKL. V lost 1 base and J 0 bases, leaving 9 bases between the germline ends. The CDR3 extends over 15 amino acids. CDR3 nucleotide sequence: TGCGCCAGCAGCCAAGCAGGCGGGTACCAAGAGACCCAGTACTTC. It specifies CASSQAGGYQETQYF.